A single sample gave rise to the 20 T cell receptor beta chains below, sequenced in a study of T cells in Graves' hyperthyroidism and ophthalmopathy. Using RNA transcripts as the source, TCR beta CDR3 regions were amplified. During a first-round RT-PCR of the TCR CDR3, the HTBI primer set was used. TCRdb re-called the multiplex PCR reads through MiXCR, storing one row per CDR3 protein. The sample comprises approximately 330,000 distinct CDR3 sequences, around 20% of which are singletons, and around 48% rests with the top ten. Sequencing input: blood. The receptors here all came from a woman between 50 and 59 years old with Graves' hyperthyroidism.

This clonotype was counted ten times or more. This chain uses TRBV2 with TRBJ1-2; the match to TRBD1 covers 9 bases. The CDR3 extends over 15 amino acids. The V and J ends lost 8 bases and 4 bases, in that order; junction bases with no gene match: 11. Germline V gives CDR1 SNHLY, CDR2 FYNNEI. CDR3 in amino acids: CASGRWDREGYGYTF. The DNA of the CDR3 is TGTGCCAGCGGACGGTGGGACAGGGAGGGCTATGGCTACACCTTC. The complete variable domain, with remaining parts taken from reference TRBV2 and TRBJ1-2, reads EPEVTQTPSHQVTQMGQEVILRCVPISNHLYFYWYRQILGQKVEFLVSFYNNEISEKSEIFDDQFSVERPDGSNFTLKIRSTKLEDSAMYFCASGRWDREGYGYTFGSGTRLTVV.

The chain employs TRBV10-2 and TRBJ1-2; TRBD1 is a possible D gene (5 bases). Germline CDR1 is WSHSY and CDR2 is SAAADI. The V and J ends lost 0 bases and 2 bases respectively, with 7 bases between them. CDR3 size: 14 residues. CDR3 sequence (DNA): TGCGCCAGCAGTGAGTCGACAGCAAACTATGGCTACACCTTC. Translated: CASSESTANYGYTF.

This clonotype was seen ten or more times. This chain connects TRBV7-2 to TRBJ1-3; D remains ambiguous. The CDR3 totals 16 residues. The V gene's germline CDR1 is SGHTA and CDR2 FQGNSA. V lost 1 base to trimming and J lost 2 bases, with 12 bases between them. This chain's CDR3 is CASSLGPKRAGNTIYF. CDR3 sequence (DNA): TGTGCCAGCAGCTTAGGGCCCAAGCGGGCTGGAAACACCATATATTTT.

The rearrangement uses TRBV2 and TRBJ1-2; 9 bases are a match to TRBD1. The CDR3 runs to 14 residues. V shed 6 bases and J 5 bases; nucleotides not matched to a gene: 7. Germline-derived CDR1 and CDR2 are SNHLY and FYNNEI. The CDR3 spells CASSSDRGFYGYTF. CDR3 bases: TGTGCCAGCAGCTCGGACAGGGGATTTTATGGCTACACCTTC.

Comments on this clonotype: A clone one base away is much larger, so this may be a read error. The chain joins TRBV7-9 to TRBJ2-1, with D maybe TRBD2 (6 bases). This CDR3 has 13 residues. The V and J ends lost 5 bases and 10 bases respectively, with 15 bases between them. Germline V gene sequence: CDR1 SEHNR, CDR2 FQNEAQ (reference sequence). CDR3 nucleotide sequence: TGTGCCAGCAGCCTTCTTGGGGGGAAGGAGCAGTTCTTC. Protein sequence: CASSLLGGKEQFF.

The chain combines TRBV27 with TRBJ2-5; 13 nucleotides line up with TRBD2. V gave up 6 bases and J gave up 4 bases; unmatched junction bases: 8. Germline CDR1 reads MNHEY; CDR2 reads SMNVEV (reference sequence). The CDR3 has 16 amino acids. DNA of the CDR3: TGTGCCAGCAGACCAACTAGCGGGAGGGGTGGAGAGACCCAGTACTTC. Amino acids: CASRPTSGRGGETQYF.

The genes are TRBV7-3 and TRBJ2-3; the match to TRBD1 covers 9 bases. Per germline, CDR1 SGHTA and CDR2 FQGTGA. V lost 2 bases, J lost 4 bases, and 10 bases stayed unmatched. The length of the CDR3 is 17 residues. Here the CDR3 reads CASSLQGGTGSADTQYF. CDR3 DNA: TGTGCCAGCAGCTTACAGGGCGGGACAGGGTCGGCAGATACGCAGTATTTT. The full variable domain, rest sourced from reference TRBV7-3 and TRBJ2-3, is GAGVSQTPSNKVTEKGKYVELRCDPISGHTALYWYRQSLGQGPEFLIYFQGTGAADDSGLPNDRFFAVRPEGSVSTLKIQRTERGDSAVYLCASSLQGGTGSADTQYFGPGTRLTVL.

The table lists this clonotype with a few counts. CDR3 coding DNA: TGTGCCAGCAGCGCTCTGGGGGGCCTGGTGGAGCAGTTCTTC. It specifies CASSALGGLVEQFF. This chain joins TRBV9 and TRBJ2-1, with D perhaps matching TRBD1 or TRBD2 (6 bases each). The CDR3 length is 14 residues. Germline V gene data show CDR1 as SGDLS and CDR2 as YYNGEE. The ends were cut back, 3 bases at V and 10 bases at J, with 17 bases in the middle.

This clonotype was recorded a few times. CDR3 in amino acids: CSARGGGRETQYF. The CDR3 DNA is TGCAGCGCCCGAGGCGGGGGCCGGGAGACCCAGTACTTC. The rearrangement uses TRBV29-1 and TRBJ2-5, with a possible D match to TRBD2 (7 bases). In germline, CDR1 is SQVTM, CDR2 ANQGSEA. Trimming removed 7 bases from V and 5 bases from J, with 17 bases in between. The CDR3 loop spans 13 amino acids.

The sample holds many counts of this clonotype. The chain combines TRBV19 with TRBJ1-5; tentative D call: TRBD1 (6 bases). With 7 bases removed from V and 0 bases from J, the gap between germline ends came to 13 bases. This CDR3 spans 15 amino acids. The germline V gene encodes CDR1 LNHDA and CDR2 SQIVND (reference sequence). The CDR3 sequence: CASIGTPYSNQPQHF. CDR3 coding DNA: TGTGCCAGTATCGGGACACCATATAGCAATCAGCCCCAGCATTTT.

This clonotype has ten or more counts. The rearrangement uses TRBV5-1 and TRBJ1-1; no clear D gene. The CDR3 is made up of 14 amino acids. Per the germline V gene, CDR1 is SGHRS and CDR2 is YFSETQ. The V end lost 6 bases, the J end lost 3 bases, and 15 bases lay between the germline ends. This CDR3 reads CASTLHIGDTEAFF. In nucleotides, the CDR3 is TGCGCCAGCACCCTTCACATTGGGGACACTGAAGCTTTCTTT.

V gene TRBV7-6 combines with J gene TRBJ1-1, with 9 bases fitting TRBD1. The length of the CDR3 is 15 residues. V shed 5 bases, J shed 5 bases, and the junction held 9 bases outside the gene matches. Germline-derived CDR1 and CDR2 are SGHVS and FNYEAQ. DNA for the CDR3: TGTGCCAGCAGCGATAACAGGGGGCGGCAGACTGAAGCTTTCTTT. Amino acids: CASSDNRGRQTEAFF.

The chain couples TRBV19 to TRBJ1-5; no clear D gene. The V and J ends lost 1 base and 4 bases respectively, with 26 bases between them. The CDR3 contains 20 residues. Germline V gives CDR1 LNHDA, CDR2 SQIVND (reference sequence). The CDR3 DNA follows: TGTGCCAGTAGTATAGCCTACCCTGCGACCAAGTACAAAAGGAATCAGCCCCAGCATTTT. It is translated as CASSIAYPATKYKRNQPQHF. The full variable domain, in which reference TRBV19 and TRBJ1-5 provide the parts outside the CDR3, is DGGITQSPKYLFRKEGQNVTLSCEQNLNHDAMYWYRQDPGQGLRLIYYSQIVNDFQKGDIAEGYSVSREKKESFPLTVTSAQKNPTAFYLCASSIAYPATKYKRNQPQHFGDGTRLSIL.

This chain joins TRBV20-1 and TRBJ2-7, with 10 bases that match TRBD2. J lost 6 bases, V lost 5 bases, and 10 bases had no gene match. The CDR3 spans 14 residues. From germline, CDR1 is DFQATT and CDR2 SNEGSKA (reference sequence). The CDR3 DNA reads TGCAGTGCTCCGGACAGCGGGAGGGCCTCCGAGCAGTACTTC. Amino acids: CSAPDSGRASEQYF.

There are many counts of this clonotype. This chain connects TRBV3-1 to TRBJ2-5; D is undetermined. The germline V gene has CDR1 LGHDT and CDR2 YNNKEL (reference sequence). This CDR3 is 16 amino acids long. The germline V and J ends were trimmed by 1 base and 1 base, with 13 bases remaining between them. CDR3 sequence: CASSQGYKRIQETQYF. The CDR3 DNA follows: TGTGCCAGCAGCCAAGGGTATAAACGGATCCAAGAGACCCAGTACTTC.

This clonotype was observed a handful of times. Being one base from a much bigger clone, this may be a read error. The V call is TRBV28, the J call TRBJ1-6; a weak D match, TRBD1 (6 bases). The CDR3 length is 16 residues. Per the germline V gene, CDR1 is MDHEN and CDR2 is SYDVKM. The ends were cut back, 5 bases at V and 4 bases at J, with 15 bases in the middle. The CDR3 spells CASSAGPQGYNSPLHF. The CDR3 nucleotides read TGTGCCAGCAGTGCCGGGCCCCAGGGGTATAATTCACCCCTCCACTTT.

This clonotype occurred many times. The chain recombines TRBV20-1 with TRBJ2-4; D unresolved. Trimming stripped 6 bases from V and 1 base from J, with 4 bases between. The CDR3 contains 11 residues. Germline V gene sequence: CDR1 DFQATT, CDR2 SNEGSKA (reference sequence). The CDR3, as DNA: TGCAGTGCCGGGGCCAAAAACATTCAGTACTTC. Protein product: CSAGAKNIQYF.

The chain recombines TRBV5-1 with TRBJ2-2; no reliable D call. The ends were cut back, 4 bases at V and 4 bases at J, with 14 bases in the middle. Germline CDR1 and CDR2: SGHRS and YFSETQ. This CDR3 has 15 residues. The DNA for the CDR3 is TGCGCCAGCAGCGCCTATTACCCCACCACCGGGGAGCTGTTTTTT. As protein: CASSAYYPTTGELFF.

The genes are TRBV6-1 and TRBJ1-3; D perhaps matches TRBD1 (6 bases). The germline V gene has CDR1 MNHNS and CDR2 SASEGT. CDR3 size: 16 residues. Trimming removed 2 bases at V and 1 base at J, with 12 bases between. The CDR3 reads CASSEMGGTSGNTIYF. In DNA, the CDR3 is TGTGCCAGCAGTGAAATGGGGGGCACATCTGGAAACACCATATATTTT.

Turning to this clonotype: The junction departs from the called germline gene at one end, perhaps through a read error. The chain recombines TRBV12-3 or TRBV12-4 with TRBJ2-7; TRBD2 matches at 9 bases. This CDR3 is 15 amino acids long. The CDR3 coding sequence is TGTGCCAGCGCCCGGGGAGGGACTAGCTCCAACGAGCAGTACTTC. Its translation: CASARGGTSSNEQYF.